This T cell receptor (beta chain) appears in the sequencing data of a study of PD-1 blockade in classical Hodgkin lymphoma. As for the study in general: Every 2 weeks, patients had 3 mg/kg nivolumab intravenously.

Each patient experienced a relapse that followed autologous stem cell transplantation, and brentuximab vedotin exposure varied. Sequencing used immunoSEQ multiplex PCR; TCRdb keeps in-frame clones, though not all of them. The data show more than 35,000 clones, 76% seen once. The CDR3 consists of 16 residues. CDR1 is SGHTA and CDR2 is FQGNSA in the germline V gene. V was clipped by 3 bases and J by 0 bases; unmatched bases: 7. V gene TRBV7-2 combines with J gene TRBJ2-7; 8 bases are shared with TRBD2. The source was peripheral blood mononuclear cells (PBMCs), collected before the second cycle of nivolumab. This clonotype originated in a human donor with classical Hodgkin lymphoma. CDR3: CASSFRSGVSSYEQYF. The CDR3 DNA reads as TGTGCCAGCAGCTTTCGTAGCGGGGTCTCCTCCTACGAGCAGTACTTC. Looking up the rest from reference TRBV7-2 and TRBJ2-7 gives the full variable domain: GAGVSQSPSNKVTEKGKDVELRCDPISGHTALYWYRQSLGQGLEFLIYFQGNSAPDKSGLPSDRFSAERTGGSVSTLTIQRTQQEDSAVYLCASSFRSGVSSYEQYFGPGTRLTVT.